A single sample gave rise to the 31 T cell receptor beta chains below, sequenced in a study of blood T cell repertoires in COVID-19. Assay used: immunoSEQ multiplex PCR; TCRdb lists only in-frame clones, some missing. The sample has more than 250,000 clones; about 87% are singletons. The sequenced sample consisted of PBMCs or T cells enriched from blood (not recorded which). The receptors shown here come from a woman aged 40 to 50 with acute COVID-19.

This clone was observed a single time. J is TRBJ1-4 and V is TRBV5-8; possible D gene TRBD1, 6 bases. CDR1 is SGHTS, CDR2 YDEGEE, per germline. V lost 4 bases and J 3 bases, leaving 16 bases between the germline ends. This CDR3 contains 16 residues. DNA for the CDR3: TGTGCCAGCAGCGGGAACAGGGCCAGTGCTAATGAAAAACTGTTTTTT. Protein product: CASSGNRASANEKLFF. Supplemented by reference TRBV5-8 and TRBJ1-4, the full variable domain reads EAGVTQSPTHLIKTRGQQATLRCSPISGHTSVYWYQQALGLGLQFLLWYDEGEERNRGNFPPRFSGRQFPNYSSELNVNALELEDSALYLCASSGNRASANEKLFFGSGTQLSVL.

This sequence joins TRBV7-9 and TRBJ1-2; perhaps TRBD1 as D (6 bases). CDR1 and CDR2 (germline): SEHNR, FQNEAQ (reference sequence). V was pared by 4 bases and J by 8 bases, with 17 bases between. The CDR3 consists of 14 residues. CDR3 loop: CASSSQGGLWGYTF. CDR3 bases: TGTGCCAGCAGCTCGCAAGGGGGTCTATGGGGCTACACCTTC.

CDR3 DNA sequence: TGTGCCAGCAGTTACGCGGGTCAGCAGTACTTC. This translates into CASSYAGQQYF. The chain recombines TRBV6-6 with TRBJ2-7; D might be TRBD2 (5 bases). Between the trimmed V and J ends, which lost 2 bases and 8 bases, there was a span of 7 bases. This CDR3 spans 11 amino acids. Germline-derived CDR1 and CDR2 are MNHNY and SVGAGI (reference sequence).

This clone was seen only a few times. The chain links TRBV7-8 to TRBJ2-7; 8 positions agree with TRBD1. V shed 4 bases, J shed 5 bases, and the junction held 4 bases outside the gene matches. Germline values: CDR1 SGHVS, CDR2 FQNEAQ. CDR3 length: 13 residues. CDR3 in amino acids: CASSYDRGHEQYV. CDR3 bases: TGTGCCAGCAGCTACGACAGGGGTCACGAGCAGTACGTC.

This chain connects TRBV6-2 or TRBV6-3 to TRBJ1-6, with 8 bases lining up with TRBD1. Germline loops: CDR1 MNHEY, CDR2 SVGEGT. V trimming: 6 bases; J trimming: 3 bases; junction bases outside the gene matches: 7. The length of the CDR3 is 16 residues. CDR3 amino acids: CASSRAGTGYNSPLHF. The CDR3 DNA follows: TGTGCCAGCAGCCGAGCCGGGACAGGCTATAATTCACCCCTCCACTTT.

The chain has TRBV3-1 (or the pseudogene TRBV3-2) and TRBJ2-3, with 7 bases aligning to TRBD1. The CDR3 consists of 15 residues. Germline values: CDR1 LGHDT, CDR2 YNNKEL (reference sequence). V trimming: 5 bases; J trimming: 0 bases; junction bases outside the gene matches: 5. The CDR3: CASSGGQASTDTQYF. In DNA form, the CDR3 reads TGTGCCAGCAGCGGAGGACAGGCTAGCACAGATACGCAGTATTTT.

The chain has TRBV7-8 and TRBJ2-7; TRBD2 aligns across 7 bases. This CDR3 is built from 14 residues. Germline-derived CDR1 and CDR2 are SGHVS and FQNEAQ. With V trimmed by 0 bases and J by 3 bases, 2 bases remained unmatched. For the CDR3, the DNA is TGTGCCAGCAGCTTAGCAGGGAGGGGCTACGAGCAGTACTTC. As protein: CASSLAGRGYEQYF.

The V gene is TRBV19, the J gene TRBJ1-1; 7 nucleotides agree with TRBD1. This CDR3 spans 17 amino acids. J was trimmed by 8 bases and V by 5 bases; bases with no gene match: 20. CDR1 LNHDA and CDR2 SQIVND come from the germline V gene (reference sequence). Written as DNA, the CDR3 is TGTGCCAGTAGTTCCGACCTGGACAGGCTCGAAGCACGAGAAGCTTTCTTT. The encoded protein is CASSSDLDRLEAREAFF.

The J gene is TRBJ2-5, the V gene TRBV18; 8 nucleotides align to TRBD2. The germline V gene encodes CDR1 KGHSH and CDR2 LQKENI. This CDR3 has 18 residues. The junction had 14 bases not matched to a gene; V was cut back by 3 bases and J by 2 bases. CDR3 sequence: CASSPLAGGALSQETQYF. The DNA of the CDR3 is TGTGCCAGCTCACCCCTGGCGGGAGGCGCTCTCTCACAAGAGACCCAGTACTTC.

The chain employs TRBV28 and TRBJ1-2; 7 bases line up with TRBD1. The V and J ends lost 6 bases and 4 bases, in that order; junction bases with no gene match: 5. The CDR3 has 13 amino acids. Germline V CDR1 and CDR2: MDHEN, SYDVKM. This CDR3 is CASSSGTAYGYTF. CDR3 nucleotide sequence: TGTGCCAGCAGCTCCGGGACAGCCTATGGCTACACCTTC.

J is TRBJ1-5 and V is TRBV9, with a tentative D call TRBD1 (5 bases). The germline CDR1 and CDR2 sequences are SGDLS and YYNGEE. V was clipped by 2 bases and J by 4 bases, with 13 bases between them. The CDR3 is 15 residues long. Written as DNA, the CDR3 is TGTGCCAGCAGCGTCGGGGGACTTATTAATCAGCCCCAGCATTTT. Amino acids: CASSVGGLINQPQHF. Full variable domain (remainder filled in from reference TRBV9 and TRBJ1-5): DSGVTQTPKHLITATGQRVTLRCSPRSGDLSVYWYQQSLDQGLQFLIQYYNGEERAKGNILERFSAQQFPDLHSELNLSSLELGDSALYFCASSVGGLINQPQHFGDGTRLSIL.

This chain links TRBV6-1 with TRBJ1-4, with D possibly TRBD1 on 5 matching bases. V was trimmed by 4 bases and J by 3 bases, leaving 18 bases between them. The CDR3 sequence is 17 residues long. Germline V gene lookup returns CDR1 MNHNS and CDR2 SASEGT. CDR3 bases: TGTGCCAGCAGTGCTAGGAGGGGCGGCTCGTCTAATGAAAAACTGTTTTTT. Residues: CASSARRGGSSNEKLFF.

The chain is built from TRBV19 and TRBJ2-2; TRBD2 matches at 10 bases. The CDR3 length is 16 residues. CDR1 and CDR2 (germline): LNHDA, SQIVND (reference sequence). V dropped 5 bases and J dropped 8; count of bases not matched to a gene: 11. For the CDR3, the DNA is TGTGCCAGTAGTGGTTCCGTTAGCGGGAGGTGGGGGGAGCTGTTTTTT. Amino acids: CASSGSVSGRWGELFF.

V and J are TRBV7-6 and TRBJ1-1; 8 bases agree with TRBD1. V lost 3 bases and J lost 4; bases outside the gene matches: 16. This CDR3 has 18 residues. From germline, CDR1 is SGHVS and CDR2 FNYEAQ. CDR3 sequence: CASSFTTTQGALTTEAFF. CDR3 DNA: TGTGCCAGCAGCTTCACTACTACTCAGGGGGCGCTGACCACTGAAGCTTTCTTT.

This clone was seen at least ten times. The chain links TRBV20-1 to TRBJ2-1, with TRBD2 identical over 8 bases. Germline V gene lookup returns CDR1 DFQATT and CDR2 SNEGSKA (reference sequence). There are 14 residues in the CDR3. With 3 bases clipped from V and 4 bases from J, the junction kept 5 bases outside the gene matches. CDR3: CSASLAGGYNEQFF. CDR3 sequence (DNA): TGCAGTGCTAGTTTGGCGGGAGGATACAATGAGCAGTTCTTC.

Here the CDR3 reads CASSDLSPSSGAPGTGELFF. In DNA, the CDR3 is TGCGCCAGCAGTGACTTGTCTCCGTCTAGCGGGGCGCCCGGCACCGGGGAGCTGTTTTTT. The J gene is TRBJ2-2, the V gene TRBV10-1, with 9 bases matching TRBD2. The V gene's germline CDR1 is WNHNN and CDR2 SYGVQD (reference sequence). The V and J ends lost 3 bases and 4 bases, in that order; junction bases with no gene match: 18. CDR3 length: 20 amino acids.

The chain combines TRBV6-2 or TRBV6-3 with TRBJ1-1; 8 bases map to TRBD1. Looked up from germline, CDR1 is MNHEY and CDR2 is SVGEGT. V gave up 6 bases and J gave up 3 bases; unmatched junction bases: 3. The CDR3 totals 13 residues. The chain's CDR3 is CASSLQGDTEAFF. Here the CDR3 DNA reads TGTGCCAGCAGCTTACAGGGGGACACTGAAGCTTTCTTT.

V is TRBV14 and J is TRBJ1-2; 7 bases agree with TRBD1. Germline trimming cut 0 bases from V and 5 bases from J; bases unmatched to any gene: 6. Germline V gives CDR1 SGHDN, CDR2 FVKESK. CDR3 length: 15 residues. CDR3 amino acids: CASSQEGGQQYGYTF. The CDR3 nucleotides are TGTGCCAGCAGCCAAGAGGGGGGACAGCAATATGGCTACACCTTC.

This clone was recorded only once. J is TRBJ1-5 and V is TRBV28, with a possible D match to TRBD1 (6 bases). CDR3 size: 18 residues. Germline V gene sequence: CDR1 MDHEN, CDR2 SYDVKM. V dropped 6 bases and J dropped 0 bases, with 21 bases sitting between them. CDR3 sequence (DNA): TGTGCCAGCAGCCCCCCGGGACACCGTGATTATAGCAATCAGCCCCAGCATTTT. It is translated as CASSPPGHRDYSNQPQHF.

This chain's CDR3 is CASTRVQGGDEQYV. Here the CDR3 DNA reads TGTGCCAGCACTAGGGTCCAGGGTGGTGACGAGCAGTACGTC. The chain has TRBV6-5 and TRBJ2-7, with D possibly TRBD1 on 5 matching bases. The germline V and J ends were trimmed by 7 bases and 5 bases, with 18 bases remaining between them. Germline values: CDR1 MNHEY, CDR2 SVGAGI. The CDR3 extends over 14 amino acids.

This clone was counted only a few times. The J gene is TRBJ2-5, the V gene TRBV7-9, with 7 bases identical to TRBD1. The CDR3 has 12 residues. V lost 8 bases and J lost 2; bases outside the gene matches: 2. Germline CDR1 and CDR2: SEHNR and FQNEAQ (reference sequence). In DNA, the CDR3 is TGTGCCAGCCGGACAGGTCAAGAGACCCAGTACTTC. This codes for CASRTGQETQYF.

V is TRBV4-2 and J is TRBJ1-1; D gene uncertain. The CDR3 covers 16 residues. CDR1 is LGHNA and CDR2 is YNFKEQ in the germline V gene. Trimming left V 0 bases short and J 4 bases short, with 15 bases between. Written as DNA, the CDR3 is TGTGCCAGCAGCCAAGATCTAGGCGGCTTTGGCACTGAAGCTTTCTTT. Amino acid sequence: CASSQDLGGFGTEAFF.

This clone was picked up one time. The chain is built from TRBV5-6 and TRBJ1-2; no firm D call. Germline CDR1 SGHDT, CDR2 YYEEEE. The V end was cut by 3 bases, the J end by 3 bases, with 12 bases between. This CDR3 has 14 residues. Written as DNA, the CDR3 is TGTGCCAGCAGCTACGATGGGAGCTACTATGGCTACACCTTC. Its protein product is CASSYDGSYYGYTF.

The rearrangement links TRBV29-1 to TRBJ2-1; TRBD2 aligns across 16 bases. This CDR3 region has 14 residues. Germline CDR1 SQVTM, CDR2 ANQGSEA. Unmatched junction bases numbered 3, after V lost 6 bases and J lost 7 bases. The CDR3 loop is CSVRGLAGGNEQFF. CDR3 bases: TGCAGCGTCAGGGGACTAGCGGGAGGGAATGAGCAGTTCTTC.

This sequence joins TRBV30 and TRBJ2-6; the match to TRBD1 covers 8 bases. The CDR3 spans 18 residues. V shed 1 base and J 0 bases; nucleotides not matched to a gene: 8. Looked up from germline, CDR1 is GTSNPN and CDR2 is SVGIG (reference sequence). The CDR3 bases are TGTGCCTGGAGTGCAGGCGGACAGGGATTCTCTGGGGCCAACGTCCTGACTTTC. Encoded protein: CAWSAGGQGFSGANVLTF.

This clone was seen a few times. V and J are TRBV7-8 and TRBJ1-5, with D perhaps TRBD1 (5 bases). The CDR3 contains 16 residues. Germline CDR1 SGHVS, CDR2 FQNEAQ. The V and J ends lost 1 base and 2 bases respectively, with 12 bases between them. CDR3 DNA: TGTGCCAGCAGCTTAGAGTTGGGGGGGGGCAATCAGCCCCAGCATTTT. Amino acid sequence: CASSLELGGGNQPQHF.

This clone was found once. This chain connects TRBV9 to TRBJ1-6; weak D call: TRBD1 (6 bases). Between the trimmed V and J ends, which lost 0 bases and 4 bases, there was a span of 11 bases. This CDR3 contains 16 residues. From germline, CDR1 is SGDLS and CDR2 YYNGEE. CDR3: CASSVEGDPYNSPLHF. Written as DNA, the CDR3 is TGTGCCAGCAGCGTAGAGGGGGATCCATATAATTCACCCCTCCACTTT.

This rearrangement joins TRBV4-1 to TRBJ2-5; a weak D match, TRBD1 (5 bases). The CDR3 is 17 residues long. Trimming took 3 bases from V and 4 from J, leaving 21 bases between them. Germline V gives CDR1 MGHRA, CDR2 YSYEKL. The DNA of the CDR3 is TGCGCCAGCAGCCAGGAAAGAACCAGGGTTTCCCGAGAGACCCAGTACTTC. Translated: CASSQERTRVSRETQYF.

The genes are TRBV7-2 and TRBJ1-2; D unclear. This CDR3 is built from 14 residues. The V gene's germline CDR1 is SGHTA and CDR2 FQGNSA. V was trimmed by 5 bases and J by 7 bases, leaving 17 bases between them. The DNA for the CDR3 is TGTGCCAGCAGCGCAACTTCCTACCAAAGTGGCTACACCTTC. Its translation is CASSATSYQSGYTF.

The J gene is TRBJ1-1, the V gene TRBV6-2 or TRBV6-3; 8 nucleotides match TRBD1. Germline V CDR1 and CDR2: MNHEY, SVGEGT. The CDR3 is 16 amino acids. Trimming at V came to 0 bases and at J to 0 bases, leaving 3 bases not matched to a gene. The CDR3 loop reads CASSYSRTGMNTEAFF. In DNA form, the CDR3 reads TGTGCCAGCAGTTACTCGCGGACAGGGATGAACACTGAAGCTTTCTTT.

The CDR3 DNA follows: TGTGCCAGCAGTTTATCTGATCAGGGTATGGCACCCCTCCACTTT. It encodes CASSLSDQGMAPLHF. The V gene is TRBV27, the J gene TRBJ1-6; the D gene is possibly TRBD1 (5 bases). Trimming stripped 0 bases from V and 11 bases from J, with 14 bases between. Germline lookup yields CDR1 MNHEY and CDR2 SMNVEV (reference sequence). The CDR3 loop spans 15 amino acids.